The rows below give T cell receptor beta chains drawn from one sample of a study of T cells in Graves' hyperthyroidism and ophthalmopathy. Each CDR3 protein is one row after TCRdb ran MiXCR on the multiplex PCR reads. The table has about 380,000 distinct CDR3 sequences, about 14% seen once. Sequenced sample: blood. These receptors were collected from a man aged 30 to 45 with Graves' hyperthyroidism that later progressed to Graves' ophthalmopathy. CDR3s include the opening cysteine and the closing phenylalanine or tryptophan. D genes are given only for firm matches. Clone size is shown for a subset of rows, as once, few, many or a class of expanded clone.

j_call: TRBJ2-3
d_call: TRBD1
clone_size: NA
v_call: TRBV7-6
cdr3_nt: TGTGCCAGCAGCCTACTTCAAACAGGGGCCTACCGCTCTAGCACAGATACGCAGTATTTT
cdr3_aa: CASSLLQTGAYRSSTDTQYF

j_call: TRBJ1-1
d_call: NA
clone_size: many
v_call: TRBV29-1
cdr3_nt: TGCAGCGTTAAAGGTCAGTTGAACACTGAAGCTTTCTTT
cdr3_aa: CSVKGQLNTEAFF

j_call: TRBJ2-7
d_call: TRBD2
clone_size: few
v_call: TRBV20-1
cdr3_nt: TGCAGTGCTAGTAACGCTAGCGGGTTCTCCTACGAGCAGTACTTC
cdr3_aa: CSASNASGFSYEQYF

j_call: TRBJ2-1
d_call: TRBD2
clone_size: NA
v_call: TRBV28
cdr3_nt: TGTGCCAGCAGCCTGGCGGGAGCCTATTACAATGAGCAGTTCTTC
cdr3_aa: CASSLAGAYYNEQFF

j_call: TRBJ2-1
d_call: NA
clone_size: few
v_call: TRBV7-9
cdr3_nt: TGTGCCAGCAGCAGGGACTTTTCCTCCTACAATGAGCAGTTCTTC
cdr3_aa: CASSRDFSSYNEQFF

j_call: TRBJ1-5
d_call: TRBD1
clone_size: many
v_call: TRBV12-3/TRBV12-4
cdr3_nt: TGTGCCAGCAGTTACCAGGGGGCAGGCAATCAGCCCCAGCATTTT
cdr3_aa: CASSYQGAGNQPQHF

j_call: TRBJ1-1
d_call: NA
clone_size: many
v_call: TRBV6-5
cdr3_nt: TGTGCCAGCAGTTACCACAGGGAGGGCACTGAAGCTTTCTTT
cdr3_aa: CASSYHREGTEAFF

j_call: TRBJ2-3
d_call: NA
clone_size: many
v_call: TRBV6-6
cdr3_nt: TGTGCCAGCAGTTACTCGACCGCAGATACGCAGTATTTT
cdr3_aa: CASSYSTADTQYF

j_call: TRBJ1-2
d_call: NA
clone_size: many
v_call: TRBV20-1
cdr3_nt: TGCAGTGTCCCAGACAGGACAGATGGCTACACCTTC
cdr3_aa: CSVPDRTDGYTF

j_call: TRBJ1-1
d_call: TRBD1
clone_size: few
v_call: TRBV6-5
cdr3_nt: TGTGCCAGCAGTTACTCGACTGGACAGGGCTACACTGAAGCTTTCTTT
cdr3_aa: CASSYSTGQGYTEAFF

j_call: TRBJ1-4
d_call: NA
clone_size: many
v_call: TRBV12-3/TRBV12-4
cdr3_nt: TGTGCCAGCCAATTTACGGAGGGAGAAAAACTGTTTTTT
cdr3_aa: CASQFTEGEKLFF

j_call: TRBJ1-5
d_call: NA
clone_size: many
v_call: TRBV20-1
cdr3_nt: TGCAGTGCCGCACAGGGAGGGGTTGGTCAGCCCCAGCATTTT
cdr3_aa: CSAAQGGVGQPQHF

j_call: TRBJ1-6
d_call: TRBD1
clone_size: many
v_call: TRBV7-2
cdr3_nt: TGTGCCAGCAGCTTAGTTTTGGGACAGGGTGATTCACCCCTCCACTTT
cdr3_aa: CASSLVLGQGDSPLHF